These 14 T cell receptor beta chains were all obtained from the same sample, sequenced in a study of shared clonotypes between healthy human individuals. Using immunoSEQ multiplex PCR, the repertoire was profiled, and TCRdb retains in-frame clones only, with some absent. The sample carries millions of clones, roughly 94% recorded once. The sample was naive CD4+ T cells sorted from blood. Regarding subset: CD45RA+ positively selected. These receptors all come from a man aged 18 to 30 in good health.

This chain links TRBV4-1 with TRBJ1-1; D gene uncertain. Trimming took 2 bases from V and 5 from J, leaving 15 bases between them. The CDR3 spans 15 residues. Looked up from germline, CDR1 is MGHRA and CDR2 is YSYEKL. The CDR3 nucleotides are TGCGCCAGCAGCCAAACAAACTTTGGGGTTACTGAAGCTTTCTTT. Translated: CASSQTNFGVTEAFF.

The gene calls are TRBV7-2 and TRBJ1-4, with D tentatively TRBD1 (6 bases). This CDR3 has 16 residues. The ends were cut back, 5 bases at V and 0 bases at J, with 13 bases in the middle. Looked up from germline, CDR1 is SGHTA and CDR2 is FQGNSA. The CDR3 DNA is TGTGCCAGCAGCCGACGACAGGCCGCAACTAATGAAAAACTGTTTTTT. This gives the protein CASSRRQAATNEKLFF.

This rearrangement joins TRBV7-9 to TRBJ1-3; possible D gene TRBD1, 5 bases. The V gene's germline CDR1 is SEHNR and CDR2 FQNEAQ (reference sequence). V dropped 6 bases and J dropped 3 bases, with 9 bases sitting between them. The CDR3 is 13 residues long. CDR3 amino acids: CASRSQGGNTIYF. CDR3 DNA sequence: TGTGCCAGCAGATCGCAGGGTGGAAACACCATATATTTT. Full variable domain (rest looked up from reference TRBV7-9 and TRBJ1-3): DTGVSQNPRHKITKRGQNVTFRCDPISEHNRLYWYRQTLGQGPEFLTYFQNEAQLEKSRLLSDRFSAERPKGSFSTLEIQRTEQGDSAMYLCASRSQGGNTIYFGEGSWLTVV.

The CDR3 DNA reads as TGTGCCAGCAGCGTAGGAGTCGGTACCTACGAGCAGTACTTC. Encoded protein: CASSVGVGTYEQYF. The chain links TRBV9 to TRBJ2-7; the D is unclear. V was trimmed by 0 bases and J by 2 bases, leaving 9 bases between them. Germline CDR1 reads SGDLS; CDR2 reads YYNGEE. This CDR3 is built from 14 residues.

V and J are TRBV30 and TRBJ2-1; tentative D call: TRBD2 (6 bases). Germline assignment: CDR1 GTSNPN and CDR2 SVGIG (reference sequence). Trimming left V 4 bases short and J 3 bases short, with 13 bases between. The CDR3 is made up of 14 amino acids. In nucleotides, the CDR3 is TGTGCCTGGAATCGGGACTCCGTCTACAATGAGCAGTTCTTC. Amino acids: CAWNRDSVYNEQFF.

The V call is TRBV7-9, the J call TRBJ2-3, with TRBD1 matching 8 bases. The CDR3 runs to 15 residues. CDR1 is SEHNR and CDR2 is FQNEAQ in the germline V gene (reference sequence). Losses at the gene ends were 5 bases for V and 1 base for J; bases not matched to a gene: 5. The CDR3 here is CASSTGGSRTDTQYF. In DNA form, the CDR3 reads TGTGCCAGCAGCACAGGGGGGTCCCGCACAGATACGCAGTATTTT.

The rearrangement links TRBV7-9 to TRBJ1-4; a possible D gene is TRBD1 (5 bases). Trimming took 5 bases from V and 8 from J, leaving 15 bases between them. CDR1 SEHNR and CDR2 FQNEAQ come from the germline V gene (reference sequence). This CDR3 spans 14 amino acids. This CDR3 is CASSQNRDSEKLFF. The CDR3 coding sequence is TGTGCCAGCAGCCAAAACCGGGACTCCGAAAAACTGTTTTTT.

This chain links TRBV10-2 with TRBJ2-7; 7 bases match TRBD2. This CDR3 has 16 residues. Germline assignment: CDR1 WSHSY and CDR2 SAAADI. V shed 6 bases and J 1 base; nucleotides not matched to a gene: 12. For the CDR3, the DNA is TGCGCCAGCAGACCCCACACGGGGGAGGGGTCCTACGAGCAGTACTTC. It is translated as CASRPHTGEGSYEQYF.

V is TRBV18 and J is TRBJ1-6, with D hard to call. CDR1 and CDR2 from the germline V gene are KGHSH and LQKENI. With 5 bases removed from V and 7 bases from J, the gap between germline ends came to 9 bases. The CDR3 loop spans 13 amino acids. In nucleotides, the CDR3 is TGTGCCAGCTCAAGCCAGCAAAATTCACCCCTCCACTTT. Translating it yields CASSSQQNSPLHF.

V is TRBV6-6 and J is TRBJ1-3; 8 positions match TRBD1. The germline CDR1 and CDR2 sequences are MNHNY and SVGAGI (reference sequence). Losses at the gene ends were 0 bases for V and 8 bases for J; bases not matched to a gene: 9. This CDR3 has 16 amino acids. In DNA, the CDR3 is TGTGCCAGCAGTTACTCCGGCAGGGGGCAGGTAGACACCATATATTTT. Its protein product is CASSYSGRGQVDTIYF.

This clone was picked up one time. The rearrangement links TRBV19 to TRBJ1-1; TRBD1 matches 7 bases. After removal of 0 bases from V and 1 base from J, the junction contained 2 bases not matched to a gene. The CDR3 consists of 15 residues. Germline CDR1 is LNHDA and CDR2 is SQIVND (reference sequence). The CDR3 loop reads CASSIDGDRNTEAFF. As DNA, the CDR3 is TGTGCCAGTAGTATAGACGGGGACAGGAACACTGAAGCTTTCTTT.

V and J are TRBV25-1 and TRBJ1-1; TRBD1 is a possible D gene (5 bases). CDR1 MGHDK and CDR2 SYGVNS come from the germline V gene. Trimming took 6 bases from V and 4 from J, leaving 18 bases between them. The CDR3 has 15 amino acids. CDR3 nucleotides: TGTGCCAGCAGAGGGGATTTTAATAGAGGCACTGAAGCTTTCTTT. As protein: CASRGDFNRGTEAFF.

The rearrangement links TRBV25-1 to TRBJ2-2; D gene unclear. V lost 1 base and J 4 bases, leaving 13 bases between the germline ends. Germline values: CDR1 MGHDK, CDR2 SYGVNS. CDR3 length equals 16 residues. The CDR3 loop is CASSESGGPITGELFF. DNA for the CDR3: TGTGCCAGCAGTGAATCGGGCGGACCGATCACCGGGGAGCTGTTTTTT.

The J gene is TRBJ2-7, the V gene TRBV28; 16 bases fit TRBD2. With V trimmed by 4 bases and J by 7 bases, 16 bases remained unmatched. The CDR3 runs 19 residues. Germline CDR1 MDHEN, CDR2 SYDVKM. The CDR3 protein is CASSWTFPGLAGGPGEQYF. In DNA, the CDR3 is TGTGCCAGCAGTTGGACATTTCCGGGACTAGCGGGAGGGCCGGGGGAGCAGTACTTC.